What follows are 21 T cell receptor beta chains derived from one specimen sequenced in a study. The sequencer was an Illumina MiSeq. The raw public reads went through TCRdb reprocessing: fastp at Q25, MiXCR clone calling, in-frame beta chains kept. Every CDR3 protein is listed once, alongside the most common genes and DNA of its rows. In this sample the table shows a few thousand distinct CDR3 sequences, 9.5% to 10% of which occur a single time. The ten largest clones capture 33% of the sample. The specimen sequenced was CD4+ T cells from peripheral blood. The receptors shown here come from a human donor with rheumatoid arthritis.

This clonotype has just a few counts. The CDR3 sequence: CASSPRSGSGETQYF. The CDR3 bases are TGTGCCAGCTCACCACGGAGCGGGAGTGGAGAGACCCAGTACTTC. The chain uses TRBV18 and TRBJ2-5; TRBD2 matches at 8 bases. The CDR3 extends over 15 amino acids. V lost 1 base, J lost 4 bases, and 5 bases stayed unmatched. Germline lookup yields CDR1 KGHSH and CDR2 LQKENI.

This clonotype was seen repeatedly, ten times or more. The chain combines TRBV18 with TRBJ1-2, with 8 positions matching TRBD1. There are 16 residues in the CDR3. Trimming at V came to 3 bases and at J to 7 bases, leaving 13 bases not matched to a gene. The germline V gene encodes CDR1 KGHSH and CDR2 LQKENI. In DNA, the CDR3 is TGTGCCAGCTCACCGGGACAGGACATCTTGGTCCGTGGCTACACCTTC. This translates into CASSPGQDILVRGYTF.

Details on this clonotype: Possible read error: a much larger clone is one base away. The chain couples TRBV28 to TRBJ2-7; D gene unclear. The V end was cut by 4 bases, the J end by 0 bases, with 10 bases between. Germline CDR1 and CDR2: MDHEN and SYDVKM. This CDR3 spans 14 amino acids. CDR3 DNA sequence: TGTGCCAGCAGTTCGGGTCGGAACTCCTACGAGCAGTACTTC. Its translation: CASSSGRNSYEQYF. Full variable domain (missing parts from reference TRBV28 and TRBJ2-7): DVKVTQSSRYLVKRTGEKVFLECVQDMDHENMFWYRQDPGLGLRLIYFSYDVKMKEKGDIPEGYSVSREKKERFSLILESASTNQTSMYLCASSSGRNSYEQYFGPGTRLTVT.

This clonotype is deemed medium-sized. The chain recombines TRBV29-1 with TRBJ2-3; D gene ambiguous. V was clipped by 4 bases and J by 2 bases, with 13 bases between them. The CDR3 extends over 14 amino acids. The germline V gene encodes CDR1 SQVTM and CDR2 ANQGSEA. The CDR3 loop is CSVGWAPVTDTQYF. The CDR3 nucleotides are TGCAGCGTTGGTTGGGCCCCAGTCACAGATACGCAGTATTTT.

This clonotype was recorded many times. The chain recombines TRBV14 with TRBJ2-7; TRBD2 matches 13 bases. V lost 0 bases to trimming and J lost 0 bases; unmatched junction nucleotides: 8. This CDR3 comprises 19 residues. Germline lookup yields CDR1 SGHDN and CDR2 FVKESK. The chain's CDR3 is CASSQDRGLAGPSSYEQYF. The CDR3 coding sequence is TGTGCCAGCAGCCAAGATAGGGGACTAGCGGGGCCCAGCTCCTACGAGCAGTACTTC.

This clonotype was seen many times. V usage is TRBV6-1 and J usage is TRBJ2-1; TRBD2 agrees at 7 bases. V trimming: 1 base; J trimming: 5 bases; junction bases outside the gene matches: 8. The germline CDR1 and CDR2 sequences are MNHNS and SASEGT. The CDR3 totals 16 residues. The CDR3, as DNA: TGTGCCAGCAGTGAAGTTCGCGGCAGCGGGGACAATGAGCAGTTCTTC. This encodes CASSEVRGSGDNEQFF.

This clonotype has ten or more counts. V and J are TRBV21-1 and TRBJ2-5; the D segment call TRBD1 is taken from the table without a DNA check. TRBV21-1 is marked as a pseudogene. This CDR3 is 18 amino acids long. The DNA of the CDR3 is TGTGCCAGCAGTGACGGGTGCATACCCGTTTCAGGGTGCGAGACCCAGTACTTC. Translating gives CASSDGCIPVSGCETQYF.

By its share, this clonotype is medium-sized. The chain is built from TRBV11-2 and TRBJ2-7; a possible D gene is TRBD1 (5 bases). The CDR3 runs 14 residues. Trimming shortened V by 1 base and J by 3 bases, and 10 bases separated the two germline ends. Germline values: CDR1 SGHAT, CDR2 FQNNGV. CDR3 sequence: CASSLAQALYEQYF. Written as DNA, the CDR3 is TGTGCCAGCAGCTTAGCACAGGCCCTCTACGAGCAGTACTTC.

The chain has TRBV5-1 and TRBJ2-1, with 7 bases that match TRBD2. J was trimmed by 10 bases and V by 0 bases; bases with no gene match: 13. Germline lookup yields CDR1 SGHRS and CDR2 YFSETQ. The CDR3 sequence is 16 residues long. The DNA for the CDR3 is TGCGCCAGCAGCTTGGAACCTAGCGGACACCTAGGGGAGCAGTTCTTC. Translated: CASSLEPSGHLGEQFF.

This clonotype was detected many times. The chain employs TRBV7-2 and TRBJ2-1, with TRBD1 matching 7 bases. The junction had 4 bases not matched to a gene; V was cut back by 5 bases and J by 0 bases. CDR3 size: 15 residues. CDR1 and CDR2 (germline): SGHTA, FQGNSA. The CDR3 loop is CASSLRDSSYNEQFF. CDR3 DNA: TGTGCCAGCAGCCTCCGGGACAGCTCCTACAATGAGCAGTTCTTC.

This clonotype is deemed medium-sized. The rearrangement links TRBV5-1 to TRBJ2-3; TRBD2 matches at 15 bases. Per the germline V gene, CDR1 is SGHRS and CDR2 is YFSETQ. This CDR3 is 18 amino acids long. J lost 5 bases, V lost 1 base, and 8 bases had no gene match. The CDR3 bases are TGCGCCAGCAGCTTGAGGACTAGCGGGAGGGCCGGGAAAGATACGCAGTATTTT. Its protein is CASSLRTSGRAGKDTQYF. The full variable domain, rest sourced from reference TRBV5-1 and TRBJ2-3, is KAGVTQTPRYLIKTRGQQVTLSCSPISGHRSVSWYQQTPGQGLQFLFEYFSETQRNKGNFPGRFSGRQFSNSRSEMNVSTLELGDSALYLCASSLRTSGRAGKDTQYFGPGTRLTVL.

This clonotype was detected many times. J is TRBJ1-4 and V is TRBV11-2; no reliable D call. In germline, CDR1 is SGHAT, CDR2 FQNNGV. CDR3 length equals 15 residues. V was trimmed by 5 bases and J by 5 bases, leaving 15 bases between them. CDR3 DNA sequence: TGTGCCAGCAGCCCCACGCCAGGTTTGAATGAAAAACTGTTTTTT. Protein sequence: CASSPTPGLNEKLFF. Full variable domain (rest looked up from reference TRBV11-2 and TRBJ1-4): EAGVAQSPRYKIIEKRQSVAFWCNPISGHATLYWYQQILGQGPKLLIQFQNNGVVDDSQLPKDRFSAERLKGVDSTLKIQPAKLEDSAVYLCASSPTPGLNEKLFFGSGTQLSVL.

This clonotype showed up many times. V gene TRBV11-3 combines with J gene TRBJ2-6; D is uncertain. V lost 1 base and J 0 bases, leaving 13 bases between the germline ends. The CDR3 length is 18 residues. CDR1 and CDR2 from the germline V gene are SGHNT and YENEEA. The CDR3 region has the DNA TGTGCCAGCAGCTTAGGTCCCGGAGAGTACTCTGGGGCCAACGTCCTGACTTTC. Its protein is CASSLGPGEYSGANVLTF.

This clonotype is termed medium-sized. The gene calls are TRBV15 and TRBJ2-5; 7 bases match TRBD1. The CDR3 consists of 13 residues. V gave up 6 bases and J gave up 4 bases; unmatched junction bases: 5. Per germline, CDR1 LNHNV and CDR2 YYDKDF (reference sequence). The chain's CDR3 is CATSLTGRETQYF. As DNA, the CDR3 is TGTGCCACCAGTCTGACAGGGAGAGAGACCCAGTACTTC.

About this clonotype itself: A read error may be the cause here, since a much bigger clone is one base away. The chain has TRBV7-9 and TRBJ1-2, with 10 positions matching TRBD1. CDR1 is SEHNR and CDR2 is FQNEAQ in the germline V gene (reference sequence). This CDR3 is 14 amino acids long. As DNA, the CDR3 is TGTGCCAGCAACCTAACTACCGGGACAGGGGCCATACGATTC. Its protein product is CASNLTTGTGAIRF.

This clonotype occurred many times. V is TRBV7-6 and J is TRBJ1-6; D ambiguous. The CDR3 sequence is 14 residues long. Germline loops: CDR1 SGHVS, CDR2 FNYEAQ. With 5 bases removed from V and 7 bases from J, the gap between germline ends came to 12 bases. The CDR3 sequence is CASSPREQNSPLHF. The CDR3 DNA reads as TGTGCCAGCAGCCCCCGGGAGCAAAATTCACCCCTCCACTTT.

This clonotype was seen ten or more times. CDR3 DNA sequence: TGTGCCAGCAGCCCCCCCAGGTGGGAGCAGTTCTTC. Its protein is CASSPPRWEQFF. V usage is TRBV11-2 and J usage is TRBJ2-1; D uncertain. CDR1 is SGHAT and CDR2 is FQNNGV in the germline V gene. The V end lost 5 bases, the J end lost 10 bases, and 12 bases lay between the germline ends. The CDR3 runs 12 residues.

Worth noting for this clonotype: Given a much more abundant clone one base away, this may be a read error. The chain is built from TRBV18 and TRBJ2-3, with 10 nucleotides matching TRBD2. Germline CDR1 KGHSH, CDR2 LQKENI. The CDR3 runs 17 residues. The CDR3 region is CASPPPNRLAGEVTQYF. The CDR3 DNA sequence: TGTGCCAGCCCACCACCTAATCGTCTAGCGGGAGAGGTTACGCAGTATTTT.

The rearrangement uses TRBV12-5 and TRBJ2-7, with TRBD2 matching over 7 bases. V was clipped by 4 bases and J by 6 bases; unmatched bases: 3. The CDR3 spans 12 residues. Germline CDR1 reads LGHNT; CDR2 reads FRNRAP. CDR3 in amino acids: CASGWEGSEQYF. The CDR3 bases are TGTGCTAGTGGTTGGGAGGGTTCCGAGCAGTACTTC.

In this sample, this clonotype is medium-sized (0.01 to 0.1%). J is TRBJ1-2 and V is TRBV4-2, with 12 bases matching TRBD1. CDR3 length: 15 residues. V gave up 5 bases and J gave up 8 bases; unmatched junction bases: 9. CDR1 and CDR2 from the germline V gene are LGHNA and YNFKEQ. CDR3 bases: TGTGCCAGCAGCTTTCCGGGACAGGGGGCCGGGGGCTACACCTTC. Translated, it gives CASSFPGQGAGGYTF.

This clonotype is medium-sized (0.01 to 0.1%) within its sample. The genes are TRBV6-1 and TRBJ2-2; 12 bases agree with TRBD2. Germline V lookup: CDR1 MNHNS, CDR2 SASEGT. CDR3 size: 17 residues. With V trimmed by 3 bases and J by 2 bases, 4 bases remained unmatched. CDR3 coding DNA: TGTGCCAGCAGTGATGGGACTAGCGGGCTTAACACCGGGGAGCTGTTTTTT. Its translation is CASSDGTSGLNTGELFF.